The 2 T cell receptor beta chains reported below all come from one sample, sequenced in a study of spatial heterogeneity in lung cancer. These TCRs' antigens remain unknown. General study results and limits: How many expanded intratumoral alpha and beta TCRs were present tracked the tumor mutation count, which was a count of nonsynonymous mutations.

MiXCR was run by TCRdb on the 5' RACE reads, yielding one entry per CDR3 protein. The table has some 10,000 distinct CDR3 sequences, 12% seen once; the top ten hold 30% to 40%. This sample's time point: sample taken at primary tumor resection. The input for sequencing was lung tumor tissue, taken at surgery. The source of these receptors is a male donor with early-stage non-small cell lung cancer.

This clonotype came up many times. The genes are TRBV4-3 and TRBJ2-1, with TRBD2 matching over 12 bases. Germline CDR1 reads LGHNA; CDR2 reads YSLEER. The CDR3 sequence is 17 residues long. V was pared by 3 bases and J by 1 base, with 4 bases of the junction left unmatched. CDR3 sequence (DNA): TGCGCCAGCAGCCATCAGACTAGCGGGGGTTCCTACAATGAGCAGTTCTTC. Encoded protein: CASSHQTSGGSYNEQFF.

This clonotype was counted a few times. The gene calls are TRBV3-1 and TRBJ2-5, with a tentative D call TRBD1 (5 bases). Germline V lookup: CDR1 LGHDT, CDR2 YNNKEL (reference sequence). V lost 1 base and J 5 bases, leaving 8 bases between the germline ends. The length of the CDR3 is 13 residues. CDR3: CASSQVRGETQYF. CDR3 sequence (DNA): TGTGCCAGCAGCCAAGTTAGGGGTGAGACCCAGTACTTC.